This is a list of T cell receptor beta chains from one sample in a study of OX40 agonist ivuxolimab in advanced cancers. Sequencing used immunoSEQ multiplex PCR; TCRdb keeps in-frame clones, though not all of them. Of around 100,000 clones listed, 90% are singletons. The material sequenced was CD4+ or CD8+ T cells sorted from blood, taken in a trial of the OX40 agonist ivuxolimab. These receptors were obtained from an adult with an advanced solid tumor such as melanoma, head and neck, liver or kidney cancer. Each CDR3 is given with its conserved first and last residue. Each record gives: clone size, D gene, V gene, J gene, CDR3 DNA, CDR3 protein. The D gene is left open where the match is weak. Clone size, where shown, is once, few, many, or a class for clones that have expanded.

>.|TRBD1|TRBV23-1|TRBJ2-7
TGCGCCAGCAGTCAATCGAACCCCCTGGACAGGGCCAAGAACGAGCAGTACTTC
CASSQSNPLDRAKNEQYF
>.|.|TRBV19|TRBJ2-3
TGTGCCAGTAGTATAGTAGCCCTCTCAGATACGCAGTATTTT
CASSIVALSDTQYF
>.|.|TRBV19|TRBJ2-7
TGTGCCAGTAGTTCCCCAGGGAGCTCCTACGAGCAGTACTTC
CASSSPGSSYEQYF
>.|.|TRBV11-1|TRBJ2-1
TGTGCCAGCAGAAGAGGAGTCGGCTATGAGCAGTTCTTC
CASRRGVGYEQFF
>once|.|TRBV5-1|TRBJ2-1
TGCGCCAGCAGCCCCGGGACAAGGCAGTTCTTC
CASSPGTRQFF
>.|TRBD2|TRBV27|TRBJ2-3
TGTGCCAGCAGTTTATTTCTAGCGGGATGGTCGGATACGCAGTATTTT
CASSLFLAGWSDTQYF
>.|.|TRBV20-1|TRBJ1-4
TGCAGTTTTGGGCATCTCGGAAAACTGTTTTTT
CSFGHLGKLFF
>.|TRBD2|TRBV19|TRBJ2-2
TGTGCCAGTAGTACCGCCGTACTAGCGGCCGGGGAGCTGTTTTTT
CASSTAVLAAGELFF
>once|.|TRBV10-3|TRBJ2-7
TGTGCCATCAGAGCAGGGCGGGAATACGAGCAGTACTTC
CAIRAGREYEQYF
>.|.|TRBV28|TRBJ2-5
TGTGCCAGCAGCCCTGGGGAGACCCAGTACTTC
CASSPGETQYF
>once|.|TRBV27|TRBJ1-1
TGTGCCAGCAGTTCGGTTACCACAGGGTACACTGAAGCTTTCTTT
CASSSVTTGYTEAFF
>.|.|TRBV21-1|TRBJ2-7
TGTGCCAGCAGCAAAAGGGCCCCCTCGGGACAGGGGGGCCCGGAGCAGTACTTC
CASSKRAPSGQGGPEQYF
>.|.|TRBV30|TRBJ1-4
TGTGCCTGGAGCCCGGGAGGTCGGGAGCAGGAAAAACTGTTTTTT
CAWSPGGREQEKLFF
>.|.|TRBV28|TRBJ2-1
TGTGCCAGCAGTTTATTTGGCGGGGCCAGGAATGAGCAGTTCTTC
CASSLFGGARNEQFF
>.|.|TRBV28|TRBJ1-2
TGTGCCACCTGGACGACGGACTATGGCTACACCTTC
CATWTTDYGYTF
>.|.|TRBV28|TRBJ2-1
TGTGCCAGCAGTTTAGCGGGCCCCTACAATGAGCAGTTCTTC
CASSLAGPYNEQFF
>.|.|TRBV28|TRBJ1-3
TGTGCCAGCAGTTCGAACGACAGGCTCTCTGGAAACACCATATATTTT
CASSSNDRLSGNTIYF
>.|.|TRBV5-4|TRBJ1-6
TGTGCCAGCAGCTCGCAAACAGGAGCTAATTCACCCCTCCACTTT
CASSSQTGANSPLHF
>few|.|TRBV5-4|TRBJ1-2
TGTGCCAGCAGCCACGACCGTAACTATGGCTACACCTTC
CASSHDRNYGYTF
>.|.|TRBV28|TRBJ2-7
TGTGCCAGCAGTTTGGGCGGGAAGATCGACGAGCAGTACTTC
CASSLGGKIDEQYF
>.|.|TRBV5-1|TRBJ1-4
TGCGCCAGCAGCTTCCAGGGTTTGGGAAAACTGTTTTTT
CASSFQGLGKLFF
>.|TRBD2|TRBV28|TRBJ2-3
TGTGCCAGCAGTTTCCCTACTAGCGGAGGGGTTAGCACAGATACGCAGTATTTT
CASSFPTSGGVSTDTQYF
>.|.|TRBV11-2|TRBJ1-2
TGTGCCAGCAGCCCCGTGGGTACGGCTCTGTACACCTTC
CASSPVGTALYTF
>.|.|TRBV11-2|TRBJ1-4
TGTGCCAGCAGCCGGGGTATTAATGAAAAACTGTTTTTT
CASSRGINEKLFF
>.|.|TRBV10-3|TRBJ2-7
TGTGCCATGGCTAGCCCTGGGTATGCCAACTACGAGCAGTACTTC
CAMASPGYANYEQYF
>.|TRBD2|TRBV5-1|TRBJ2-7
TGCGCCAGCAAGCGTGGGCTAGCGGGAGGAGGCGAGCAGTACTTC
CASKRGLAGGGEQYF
>once|.|TRBV7-2|TRBJ1-2
TGTGCCAGCAGCGTAAGACGGGGAACCTCGCTCTATGGCTACACCTTC
CASSVRRGTSLYGYTF